Sequencing of this T cell receptor beta chain was carried out in a study of blood T cell repertoires in COVID-19. Original processing methods: Amplification of reference gene primers was used by the study to estimate nucleated cell counts. Generated by immunoSEQ multiplex PCR, the TCRdb table keeps only in-frame clones and is missing some. V, J and clone size are those of that table, while D and trimming were read from the DNA. The data contain approximately 270,000 clones, about 91% of them singletons. Seattle's enrolled individuals joined amid active infection and were then monitored longitudinally. The receptor was isolated from a woman aged 25 to 45 with COVID-19, enrolled during active disease. Sequenced: peripheral blood.

CDR3 amino acids: CASSAGFQETQYF. In DNA form, the CDR3 reads TGTGCCAGTAGTGCAGGATTCCAAGAGACCCAGTACTTC. The chain carries TRBV19 and TRBJ2-5; no clear D gene. The CDR3 has 13 residues. V lost 5 bases and J 1 base, leaving 8 bases between the germline ends. The V gene's germline CDR1 is LNHDA and CDR2 SQIVND (reference sequence).